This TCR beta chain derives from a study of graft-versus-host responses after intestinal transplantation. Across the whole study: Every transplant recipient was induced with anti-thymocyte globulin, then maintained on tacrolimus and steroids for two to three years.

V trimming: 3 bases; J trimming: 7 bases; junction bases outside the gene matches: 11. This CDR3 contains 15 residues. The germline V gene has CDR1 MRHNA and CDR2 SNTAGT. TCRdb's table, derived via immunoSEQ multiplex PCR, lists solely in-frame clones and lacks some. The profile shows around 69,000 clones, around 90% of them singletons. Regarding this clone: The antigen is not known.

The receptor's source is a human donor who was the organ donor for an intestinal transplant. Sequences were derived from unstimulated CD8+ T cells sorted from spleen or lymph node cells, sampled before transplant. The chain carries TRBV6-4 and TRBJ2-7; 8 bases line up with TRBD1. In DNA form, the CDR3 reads TGTGCCAGCAGTGATCCCCTGGACAGGGTAGGGGAGCAGTACGTC. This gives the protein CASSDPLDRVGEQYV.